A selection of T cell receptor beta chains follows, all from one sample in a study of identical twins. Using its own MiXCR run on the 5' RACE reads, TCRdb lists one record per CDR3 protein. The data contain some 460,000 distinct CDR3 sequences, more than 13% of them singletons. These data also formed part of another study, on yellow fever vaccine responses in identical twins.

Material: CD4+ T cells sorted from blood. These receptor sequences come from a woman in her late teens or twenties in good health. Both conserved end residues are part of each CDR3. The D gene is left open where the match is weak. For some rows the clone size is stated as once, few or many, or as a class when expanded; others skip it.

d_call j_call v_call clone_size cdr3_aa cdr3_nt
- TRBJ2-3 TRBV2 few CASRELVSSDTQYF TGTGCCAGCAGAGAATTAGTAAGTTCGGATACGCAGTATTTT
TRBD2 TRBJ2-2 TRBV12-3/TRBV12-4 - CASSLILAGGPLTGELFF TGTGCCAGCAGTTTAATCCTAGCGGGGGGGCCGTTGACCGGGGAGCTGTTTTTT
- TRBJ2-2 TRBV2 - CASSMDGNTGELFF TGTGCCAGCAGTATGGACGGGAACACCGGGGAGCTGTTTTTT
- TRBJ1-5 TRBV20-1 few CSASEGVNQPQHF TGCAGTGCTAGTGAGGGGGTCAATCAGCCCCAGCATTTT
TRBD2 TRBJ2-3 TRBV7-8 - CASSPRGLAGGTQYF TGTGCCAGCAGCCCGAGGGGACTAGCGGGAGGTACGCAGTATTTT
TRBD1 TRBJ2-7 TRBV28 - CASSLRTGFLYEQYF TGTGCCAGCAGTTTAAGGACAGGTTTTCTCTACGAGCAGTACTTC
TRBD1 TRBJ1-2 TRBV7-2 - CASSLVGTAPGYTF TGTGCCAGCAGCTTAGTCGGGACAGCCCCCGGCTACACCTTC
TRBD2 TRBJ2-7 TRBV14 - CASSHPGLVPYEQYF TGTGCCAGCAGCCATCCGGGACTAGTACCCTACGAGCAGTACTTC
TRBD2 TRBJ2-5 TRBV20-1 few CSARETSGRQETQYF TGCAGTGCTAGGGAGACTAGCGGAAGGCAAGAGACCCAGTACTTC
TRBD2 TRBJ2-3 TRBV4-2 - CASSLGGARTDTQYF TGTGCCAGCAGCCTGGGAGGGGCCAGGACAGATACGCAGTATTTT
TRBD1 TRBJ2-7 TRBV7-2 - CASSPREQGVGEQYF TGTGCCAGCAGCCCAAGGGAGCAGGGGGTCGGCGAGCAGTACTTC
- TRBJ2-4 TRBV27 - CASSSSAGGTQNIQYF TGTGCCAGCAGTTCGTCGGCAGGCGGGACCCAAAACATTCAGTACTTC
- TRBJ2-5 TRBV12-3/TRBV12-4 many CASSLVRGQETQYF TGTGCCAGCAGTTTAGTCCGGGGACAAGAGACCCAGTACTTC
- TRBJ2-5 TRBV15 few CATSRRPGQPKETQYF TGTGCCACCAGCAGAAGACCCGGACAGCCCAAAGAGACCCAGTACTTC
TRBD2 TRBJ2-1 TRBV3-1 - CASSQTSGGAVEQFF TGTGCCAGCAGCCAGACTAGCGGGGGGGCCGTTGAGCAGTTCTTC
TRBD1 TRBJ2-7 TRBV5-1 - CASSNPGQGGEQYF TGCGCCAGCTCTAACCCGGGACAGGGTGGCGAGCAGTACTTC
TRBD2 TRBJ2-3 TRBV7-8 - CASSLVVGLVPRNTQYF TGTGCCAGCAGCTTAGTTGTGGGACTAGTGCCCCGGAATACGCAGTATTTT
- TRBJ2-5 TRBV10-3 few CAISGSTGETQYF TGTGCCATCAGTGGGTCTACAGGGGAGACCCAGTACTTC
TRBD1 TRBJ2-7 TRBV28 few CASSQQGLPYEQYF TGTGCCAGCAGCCAACAGGGGTTGCCTTACGAGCAGTACTTC
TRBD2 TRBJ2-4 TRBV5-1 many CASSTAGGPGGAKNIQYF TGCGCCAGCAGCACCGCGGGGGGGCCAGGAGGAGCCAAAAACATTCAGTACTTC
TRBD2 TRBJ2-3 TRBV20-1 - CSVAGEEGTDTQYF TGCAGTGTCGCGGGGGAAGAGGGCACAGATACGCAGTATTTT
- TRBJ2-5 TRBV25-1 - CASSGNKQETQYF TGTGCCAGCAGTGGGAACAAGCAAGAGACCCAGTACTTC
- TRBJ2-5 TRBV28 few CASSLGGPGKSGTQYF TGTGCCAGCAGCTTGGGGGGGCCCGGGAAAAGCGGGACCCAGTACTTC
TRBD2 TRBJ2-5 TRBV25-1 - CASSRLAGQQETQYF TGTGCCAGCAGTCGACTAGCGGGGCAACAAGAGACCCAGTACTTC
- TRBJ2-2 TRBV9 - CASSVDLAITGELFF TGTGCCAGCAGCGTAGATCTAGCAATCACCGGGGAGCTGTTTTTT
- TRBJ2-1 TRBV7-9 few CASSLEQGLDEQFF TGTGCCAGCAGCTTAGAACAGGGTTTGGATGAGCAGTTCTTC
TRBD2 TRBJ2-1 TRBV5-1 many CASSLLVAGGTLNEQFF TGCGCCAGCAGCTTACTGGTAGCGGGGGGGACCCTCAATGAGCAGTTCTTC
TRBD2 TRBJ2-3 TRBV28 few CASSHRTSGTTDTQYF TGTGCCAGCAGTCACAGGACTAGCGGGACTACAGATACGCAGTATTTT
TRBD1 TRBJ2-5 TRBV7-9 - CASSSGQGRRETQYF TGTGCCAGCAGCTCGGGACAGGGGAGGAGGGAGACCCAGTACTTC
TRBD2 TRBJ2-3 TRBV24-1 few CATSDLSGGTDTQYF TGTGCCACCAGTGACCTTAGCGGGGGCACAGATACGCAGTATTTT
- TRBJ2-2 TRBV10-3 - CAIREYLLVDANTGELFF TGTGCCATCAGGGAATACCTTCTGGTGGACGCGAACACCGGGGAGCTGTTTTTT
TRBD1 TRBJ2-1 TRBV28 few CASSPTGQGQFF TGTGCCAGCAGTCCTACTGGACAGGGGCAGTTCTTC
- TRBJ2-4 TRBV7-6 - CASSFNSRNIQYF TGTGCCAGCAGCTTCAACAGCCGAAACATTCAGTACTTC
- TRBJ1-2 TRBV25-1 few CASSEVVDYGYTF TGTGCCAGCAGTGAAGTTGTGGATTATGGCTACACCTTC
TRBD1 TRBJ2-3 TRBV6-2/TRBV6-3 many CASSYLGQGADPDTQYF TGTGCCAGCAGTTACCTGGGACAGGGGGCTGACCCAGATACGCAGTATTTT
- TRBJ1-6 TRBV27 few CASSLRVGDSPLHF TGTGCCAGCAGTTTACGGGTCGGGGATTCACCCCTCCACTTT
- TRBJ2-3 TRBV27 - CASSAPGLLGDTQYF TGTGCCAGCAGCGCCCCGGGCCTTTTGGGGGATACGCAGTATTTT
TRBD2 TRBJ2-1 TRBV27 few CASSVAPSGIYNEQFF TGTGCCAGCAGTGTAGCGCCTAGCGGGATCTACAATGAGCAGTTCTTC
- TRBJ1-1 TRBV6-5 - CASSYRSQATEAFF TGTGCCAGCAGTTATCGGTCGCAGGCAACTGAAGCTTTCTTT
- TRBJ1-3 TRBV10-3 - CAISEGSGNTIYF TGTGCCATCTCGGAGGGCTCTGGAAACACCATATATTTT
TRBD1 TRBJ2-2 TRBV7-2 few CASSLLLRGRSSGELFF TGTGCCAGCAGCTTACTACTCAGGGGGCGGTCTTCCGGGGAGCTGTTTTTT
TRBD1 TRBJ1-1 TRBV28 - CASSTDRAPNEAFF TGTGCCAGCAGTACTGACAGGGCCCCCAATGAAGCTTTCTTT
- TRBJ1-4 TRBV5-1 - CASSDGTRVDEKLFF TGCGCCAGCAGCGACGGGACAAGGGTTGATGAAAAACTGTTTTTT
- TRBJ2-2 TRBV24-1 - CATSEDGELFF TGTGCCACCAGTGAGGACGGGGAGCTGTTTTTT
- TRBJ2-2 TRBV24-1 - CATSPGGRNTGELFF TGTGCCACCTCCCCAGGGGGGAGGAACACCGGGGAGCTGTTTTTT
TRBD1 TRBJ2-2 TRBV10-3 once CAISGLPGQTTGELFF TGTGCCATCAGTGGTCTCCCGGGACAGACCACCGGGGAGCTGTTTTTT
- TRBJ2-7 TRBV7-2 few CASRYDRSSYEQYF TGTGCCAGCAGATATGACAGATCCTCCTACGAGCAGTACTTC
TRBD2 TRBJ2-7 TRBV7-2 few CASSYQQREYEQYF TGTGCCAGCAGTTACCAACAGCGGGAGTACGAGCAGTACTTC
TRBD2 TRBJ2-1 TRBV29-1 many CSVEIAGGSYNEQFF TGCAGCGTTGAAATAGCGGGAGGTTCCTACAATGAGCAGTTCTTC
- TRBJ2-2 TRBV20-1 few CSARVVRDTGELFF TGCAGTGCTAGAGTCGTAAGGGACACCGGGGAGCTGTTTTTT
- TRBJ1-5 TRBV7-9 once CASSPGLGRNQPQHF TGTGCCAGCAGCCCTGGGTTGGGGAGGAATCAGCCCCAGCATTTT
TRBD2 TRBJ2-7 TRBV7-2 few CASSLGTSRSYEQYF TGTGCCAGCAGCTTGGGGACTAGTCGGTCCTACGAGCAGTACTTC
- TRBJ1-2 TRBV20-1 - CSAIHTAGGAKNGYTF TGCAGTGCCATACACACTGCTGGAGGGGCCAAGAATGGCTACACCTTC
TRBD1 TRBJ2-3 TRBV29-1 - CSVAGGFIDTQYF TGCAGCGTTGCAGGGGGCTTTATAGATACGCAGTATTTT
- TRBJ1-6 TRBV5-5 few CASSLRGLPYNSPLHF TGTGCCAGCAGCTTGCGTGGGCTACCCTATAATTCACCCCTCCACTTT
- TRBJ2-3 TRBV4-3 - CASSQIPTDTQYF TGCGCCAGCAGCCAGATTCCGACAGATACGCAGTATTTT
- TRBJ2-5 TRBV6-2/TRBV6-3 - CASSYSSDSPTGTQYF TGTGCCAGCAGTTACTCCTCCGACAGCCCCACGGGGACCCAGTACTTC
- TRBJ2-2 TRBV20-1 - CSARVAGWSTGELFF TGCAGTGCTAGGGTGGCAGGGTGGAGCACCGGGGAGCTGTTTTTT
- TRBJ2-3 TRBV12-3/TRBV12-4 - CASSLAGGQYF TGTGCCAGCAGTTTAGCGGGGGGGCAGTATTTT
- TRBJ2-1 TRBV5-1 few CASSLGGPRDNEQFF TGCGCCAGCAGCTTGGGGGGCCCTCGGGACAATGAGCAGTTCTTC